The source of this T cell receptor (beta chain) is a study of blood T cell repertoires in COVID-19. About the study: Samples taken during acute and convalescent COVID-19 were collected in the United States, Italy and Spain. Sources were T cells, B-cell-depleted T cells, or PBMCs; the material itself was cDNA or gDNA.

In the study's own analysis: Reference gene primer amplification yielded estimated nucleated cell counts. Some clones are missing from TCRdb's copy, which holds only in-frame ones; the method was immunoSEQ multiplex PCR. The V and J calls and clone size come from that table; D and trimming were worked out from the DNA. The data show tens of thousands of clones, 70% to 90% seen once. The receptor's source is a woman aged 60-70 years with acute or convalescent COVID-19. The specimen sequenced was peripheral blood.

The CDR3 is CASSLDGVNQPQHF. As DNA, the CDR3 is TGCGCCAGCAGCCTTGACGGGGTCAATCAGCCCCAGCATTTT. V gene TRBV5-1 combines with J gene TRBJ1-5; D not resolved. CDR3 length: 14 residues. Germline assignment: CDR1 SGHRS and CDR2 YFSETQ. V gave up 4 bases and J gave up 3 bases, with 11 bases separating them.